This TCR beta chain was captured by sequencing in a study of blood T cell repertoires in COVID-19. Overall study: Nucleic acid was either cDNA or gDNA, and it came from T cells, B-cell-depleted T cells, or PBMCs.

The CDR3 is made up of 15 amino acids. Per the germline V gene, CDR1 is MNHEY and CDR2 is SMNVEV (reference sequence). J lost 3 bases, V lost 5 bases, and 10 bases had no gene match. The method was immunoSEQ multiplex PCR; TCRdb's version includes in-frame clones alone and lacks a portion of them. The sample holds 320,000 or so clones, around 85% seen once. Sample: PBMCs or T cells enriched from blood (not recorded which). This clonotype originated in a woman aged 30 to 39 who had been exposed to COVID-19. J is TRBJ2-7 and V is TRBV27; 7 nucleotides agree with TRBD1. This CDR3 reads CASSLTGPKIYEQYF. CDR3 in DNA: TGTGCCAGCAGTCTGACAGGGCCCAAGATCTACGAGCAGTACTTC.